This is a list of T cell receptor beta chains from one sample in a study of blood T cell repertoires in COVID-19. Sequencing was performed with immunoSEQ multiplex PCR; in TCRdb, only in-frame clones are kept and a portion is missing. In the table there are some 58,000 clones, around four fifths of which are singletons. Sequencing was done on a sample of peripheral blood. The origin of the receptors is a man aged 60 to 75 with COVID-19, enrolled during active disease. CDR3s include the opening cysteine and the closing phenylalanine or tryptophan. Each record gives: CDR3 protein, CDR3 DNA, V gene, D gene, clone size, J gene. D genes are given only for firm matches. Clone size is stated in some rows and not others, as once, few, many or a class when expanded.

cdr3_aa: CSVEAGGANGELFF
cdr3_nt: TGCAGCGTTGAAGCAGGGGGCGCAAACGGGGAGCTGTTTTTT
v_call: TRBV29-1
d_call: TRBD1
clone_size: few
j_call: TRBJ2-2

cdr3_aa: CASSLGQAYNSPLHF
cdr3_nt: TGTGCCAGCAGCCTAGGACAGGCCTATAATTCACCCCTCCACTTT
v_call: TRBV6-5
d_call: TRBD1
clone_size: .
j_call: TRBJ1-6

cdr3_aa: CASSSRTGGGEQFF
cdr3_nt: TGTGCCAGCAGCTCCCGGACAGGGGGCGGTGAGCAGTTCTTC
v_call: TRBV13
d_call: TRBD1
clone_size: .
j_call: TRBJ2-1

cdr3_aa: CASSVTTSGSMQEQYF
cdr3_nt: TGTGCCAGCAGCGTTACGACTAGCGGGAGTATGCAAGAGCAGTACTTC
v_call: TRBV9
d_call: TRBD2
clone_size: .
j_call: TRBJ2-7

cdr3_aa: CASSFLTGVNYEQYF
cdr3_nt: TGTGCCAGCAGCTTTTTAACGGGAGTTAACTACGAGCAGTACTTC
v_call: TRBV5-5
d_call: .
clone_size: .
j_call: TRBJ2-7

cdr3_aa: CASSMSVDYGYTF
cdr3_nt: TGTGCCAGCAGCATGAGTGTTGACTATGGCTACACCTTC
v_call: TRBV5-4
d_call: .
clone_size: few
j_call: TRBJ1-2

cdr3_aa: CASSQEGGSSYNSPLHF
cdr3_nt: TGTGCCAGCAGCCAAGAGGGGGGAAGCTCCTATAATTCACCCCTCCACTTT
v_call: TRBV4-2
d_call: .
clone_size: .
j_call: TRBJ1-6

cdr3_aa: CASSLVVGTPTEAFF
cdr3_nt: TGTGCCAGCAGCTTAGTAGTGGGCACCCCCACTGAAGCTTTCTTT
v_call: TRBV7-2
d_call: .
clone_size: .
j_call: TRBJ1-1

cdr3_aa: CASSKTSGGTDTQYF
cdr3_nt: TGTGCCAGCAGCAAGACTAGCGGGGGCACAGATACGCAGTATTTT
v_call: TRBV11-2
d_call: TRBD2
clone_size: .
j_call: TRBJ2-3

cdr3_aa: CASSLEDRNREQYF
cdr3_nt: TGCGCCAGCAGCTTGGAAGACAGGAACCGCGAGCAGTACTTC
v_call: TRBV5-1
d_call: .
clone_size: .
j_call: TRBJ2-7